This entry concerns a single T cell receptor (beta chain). Authors' analysis steps: Counts of nucleated cells, estimated from reference gene primer amplification, were obtained. The assay was immunoSEQ multiplex PCR, and TCRdb's table has in-frame clones only and misses some. V and J calls and clone size are those listed in that table; D and trimming were worked out from the DNA. Here the sample spans some 110,000 clones, 60% to 85% being singletons. Germline V CDR1 and CDR2: SGDLS, YYNGEE. Trimming cost V 4 bases and J 5 bases; bases outside gene matches: 11. The CDR3 contains 15 residues. The data belong to a study of blood T cell repertoires in COVID-19. Study at large: The samples span acute and convalescent COVID-19 from the United States, Italy and Spain. In each case, the material was cDNA or gDNA derived from T cells, B-cell-depleted T cells, or PBMCs.

It was during active infection that Seattle patients were enrolled and then longitudinally followed. The sequence was collected from a man older than 75 with COVID-19, enrolled during active disease. Material: peripheral blood. This sequence joins TRBV9 and TRBJ2-5; 7 bases are a match to TRBD2. The CDR3 sequence: CASSPLGGSRETQYF. DNA for the CDR3: TGTGCCAGCAGCCCGCTTGGCGGGAGCAGGGAGACCCAGTACTTC.